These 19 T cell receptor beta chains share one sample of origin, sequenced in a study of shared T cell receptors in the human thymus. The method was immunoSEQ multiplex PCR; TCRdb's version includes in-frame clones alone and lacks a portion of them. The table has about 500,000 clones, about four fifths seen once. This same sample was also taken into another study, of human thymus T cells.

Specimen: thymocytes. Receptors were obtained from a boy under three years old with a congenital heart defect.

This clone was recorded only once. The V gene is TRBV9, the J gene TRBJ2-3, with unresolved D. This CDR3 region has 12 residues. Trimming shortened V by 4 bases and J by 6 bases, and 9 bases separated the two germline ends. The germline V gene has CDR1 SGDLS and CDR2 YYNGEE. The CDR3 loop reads CASSPLPDTQYF. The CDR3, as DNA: TGTGCCAGCAGCCCCCTCCCCGATACGCAGTATTTT.

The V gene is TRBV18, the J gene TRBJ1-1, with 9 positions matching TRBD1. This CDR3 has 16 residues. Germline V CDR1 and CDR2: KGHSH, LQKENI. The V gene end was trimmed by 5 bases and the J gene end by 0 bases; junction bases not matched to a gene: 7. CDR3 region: CASSTAGQGLNTEAFF. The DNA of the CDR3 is TGTGCCAGCTCAACGGCTGGACAGGGGTTGAACACTGAAGCTTTCTTT.

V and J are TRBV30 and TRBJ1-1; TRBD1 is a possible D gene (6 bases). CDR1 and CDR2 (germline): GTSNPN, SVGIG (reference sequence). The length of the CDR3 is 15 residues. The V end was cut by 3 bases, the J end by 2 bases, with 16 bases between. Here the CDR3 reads CAWRAPGGDNTEAFF. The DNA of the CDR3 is TGTGCCTGGAGGGCCCCTGGGGGCGATAACACTGAAGCTTTCTTT.

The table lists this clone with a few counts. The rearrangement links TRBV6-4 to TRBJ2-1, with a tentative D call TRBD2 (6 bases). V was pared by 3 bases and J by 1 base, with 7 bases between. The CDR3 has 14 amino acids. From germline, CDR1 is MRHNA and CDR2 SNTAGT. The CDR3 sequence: CASSEGGSYNEQFF. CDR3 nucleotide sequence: TGTGCCAGCAGTGAGGGGGGATCCTACAATGAGCAGTTCTTC.

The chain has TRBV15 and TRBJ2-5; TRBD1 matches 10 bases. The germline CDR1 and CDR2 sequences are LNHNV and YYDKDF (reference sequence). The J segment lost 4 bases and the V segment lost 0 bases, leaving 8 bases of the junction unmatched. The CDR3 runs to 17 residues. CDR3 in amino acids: CATSRDKCDRGPETQYF. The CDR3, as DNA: TGTGCCACCAGCAGAGATAAGTGTGACAGGGGGCCAGAGACCCAGTACTTC.

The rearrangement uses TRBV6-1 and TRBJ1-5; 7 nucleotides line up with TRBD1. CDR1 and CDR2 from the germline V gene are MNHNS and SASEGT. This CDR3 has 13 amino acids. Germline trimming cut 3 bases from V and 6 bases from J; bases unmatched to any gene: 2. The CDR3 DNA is TGTGCCAGCAGTGACCCAGGGGGTCAGCCCCAGCATTTT. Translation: CASSDPGGQPQHF.

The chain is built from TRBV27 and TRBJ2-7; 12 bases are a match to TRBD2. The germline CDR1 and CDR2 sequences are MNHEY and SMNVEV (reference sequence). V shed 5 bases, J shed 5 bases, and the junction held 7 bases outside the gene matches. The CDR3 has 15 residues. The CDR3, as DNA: TGTGCCAGCAGTCCCACCGGGACTAGCGGGCACGAGCAGTACTTC. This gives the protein CASSPTGTSGHEQYF.

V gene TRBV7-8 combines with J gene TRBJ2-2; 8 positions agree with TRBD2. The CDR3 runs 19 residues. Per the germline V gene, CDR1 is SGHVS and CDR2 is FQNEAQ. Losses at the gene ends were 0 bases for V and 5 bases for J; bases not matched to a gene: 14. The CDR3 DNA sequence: TGTGCCAGCAGCTTAGCGATGGGTTCGGGAGGGCCACGGACCGGGGAGCTGTTTTTT. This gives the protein CASSLAMGSGGPRTGELFF. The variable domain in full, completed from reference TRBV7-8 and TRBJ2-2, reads GAGVSQSPRYKVAKRGQDVALRCDPISGHVSLFWYQQALGQGPEFLTYFQNEAQLDKSGLPSDRFFAERPEGSVSTLKIQRTQQEDSAVYLCASSLAMGSGGPRTGELFFGEGSRLTVL.

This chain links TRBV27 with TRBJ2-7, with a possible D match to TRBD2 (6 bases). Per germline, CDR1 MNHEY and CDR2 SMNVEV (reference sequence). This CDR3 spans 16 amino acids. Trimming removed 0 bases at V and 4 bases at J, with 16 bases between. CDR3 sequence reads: CASSLSRGGREYEQYF. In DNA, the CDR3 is TGTGCCAGCAGTTTATCGCGCGGCGGCCGGGAGTACGAGCAGTACTTC.

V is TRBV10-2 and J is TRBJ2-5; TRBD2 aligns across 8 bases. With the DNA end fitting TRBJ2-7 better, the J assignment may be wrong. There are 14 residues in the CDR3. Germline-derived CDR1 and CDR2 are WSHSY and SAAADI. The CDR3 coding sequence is TGCGCCAGCAGTGGACCGGGAGGGGGGTACGAGCAGTACTTC. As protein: CASSGPGGGYEQYF.

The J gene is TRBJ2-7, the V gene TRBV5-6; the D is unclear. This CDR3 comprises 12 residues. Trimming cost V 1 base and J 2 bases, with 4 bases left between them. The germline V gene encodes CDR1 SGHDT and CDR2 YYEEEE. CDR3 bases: TGTGCCAGCAGCTTGCCCACCTACGAGCAGTACTTC. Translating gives CASSLPTYEQYF. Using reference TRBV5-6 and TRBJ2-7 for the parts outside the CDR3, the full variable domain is DAGVTQSPTHLIKTRGQQVTLRCSPKSGHDTVSWYQQALGQGPQFIFQYYEEEERQRGNFPDRFSGHQFPNYSSELNVNALLLGDSALYLCASSLPTYEQYFGPGTRLTVT.

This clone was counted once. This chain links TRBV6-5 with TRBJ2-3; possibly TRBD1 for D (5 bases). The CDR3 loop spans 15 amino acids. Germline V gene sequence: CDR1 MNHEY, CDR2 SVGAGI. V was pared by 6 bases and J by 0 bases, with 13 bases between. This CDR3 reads CASSPCQGSTDTQYF. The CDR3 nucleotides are TGTGCCAGCAGCCCCTGCCAGGGTAGCACAGATACGCAGTATTTT.

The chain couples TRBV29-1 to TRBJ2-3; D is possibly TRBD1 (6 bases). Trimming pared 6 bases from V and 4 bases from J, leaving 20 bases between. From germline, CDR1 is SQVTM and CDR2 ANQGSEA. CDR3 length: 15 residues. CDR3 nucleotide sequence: TGCAGCGTCCACTCCCCACACAGGGCCTCAGATACGCAGTATTTT. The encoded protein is CSVHSPHRASDTQYF.

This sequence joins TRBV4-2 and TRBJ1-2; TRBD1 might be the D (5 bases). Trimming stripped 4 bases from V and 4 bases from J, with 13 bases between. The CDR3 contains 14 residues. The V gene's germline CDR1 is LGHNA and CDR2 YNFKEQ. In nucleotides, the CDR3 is TGTGCCAGCAGCCCCACCCACAGGAGCTATGGCTACACCTTC. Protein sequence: CASSPTHRSYGYTF.

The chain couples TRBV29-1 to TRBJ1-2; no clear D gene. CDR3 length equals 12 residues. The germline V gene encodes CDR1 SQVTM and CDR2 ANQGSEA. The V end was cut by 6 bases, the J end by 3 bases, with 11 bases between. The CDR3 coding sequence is TGCAGCGTCCTCCGCCTAGACTATGGCTACACCTTC. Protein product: CSVLRLDYGYTF.

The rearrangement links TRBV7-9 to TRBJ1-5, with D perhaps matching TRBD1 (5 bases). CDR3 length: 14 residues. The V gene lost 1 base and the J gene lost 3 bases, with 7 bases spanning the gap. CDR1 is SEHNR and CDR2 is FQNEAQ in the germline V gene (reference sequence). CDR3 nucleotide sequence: TGTGCCAGCAGCTTAGTAGGGGCCAATCAGCCCCAGCATTTT. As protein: CASSLVGANQPQHF.

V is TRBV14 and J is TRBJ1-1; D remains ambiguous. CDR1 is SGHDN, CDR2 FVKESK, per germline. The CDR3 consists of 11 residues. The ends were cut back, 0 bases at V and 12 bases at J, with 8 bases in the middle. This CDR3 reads CASSQDRRTFF. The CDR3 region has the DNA TGTGCCAGCAGCCAAGACAGGAGGACTTTCTTT.

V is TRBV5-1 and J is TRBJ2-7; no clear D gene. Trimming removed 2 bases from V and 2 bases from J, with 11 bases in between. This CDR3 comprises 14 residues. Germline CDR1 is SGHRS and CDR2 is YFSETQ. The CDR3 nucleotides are TGCGCCAGCAGCTTAGCGACCGTAACCTACGAGCAGTACTTC. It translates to CASSLATVTYEQYF.

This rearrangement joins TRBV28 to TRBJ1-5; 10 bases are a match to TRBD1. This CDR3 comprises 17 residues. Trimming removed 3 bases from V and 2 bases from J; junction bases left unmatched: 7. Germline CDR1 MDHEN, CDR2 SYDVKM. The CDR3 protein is CASSFRQGAFGNQPQHF. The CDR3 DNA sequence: TGTGCCAGCAGTTTTAGACAGGGGGCGTTCGGCAATCAGCCCCAGCATTTT. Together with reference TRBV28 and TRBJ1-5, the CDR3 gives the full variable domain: DVKVTQSSRYLVKRTGEKVFLECVQDMDHENMFWYRQDPGLGLRLIYFSYDVKMKEKGDIPEGYSVSREKKERFSLILESASTNQTSMYLCASSFRQGAFGNQPQHFGDGTRLSIL.